This paragraph covers one TCR beta chain sequence. This clone showed up just a few times. Its antigen is not yet known. Base-call qualities are not available, and no considerably larger clone is one nucleotide away. The data derive from a study of beta chain features in type 1 diabetes listed by TCRdb under 2018. In terms of the full investigation: Mean age, gender distribution, total cell number and subset yield were not different between patients and healthy donors. A total of roughly 98,000,000 sorted cells were examined across all samples, and a strong correlation was observed between cell number per subset and RNA yield. In the study, recently diagnosed type 1 diabetes patients and matched healthy donors were compared on the TCRB repertoires of their sorted circulating CD4+ T cell subsets. Regulatory and stem cell-like memory subsets were isolated from only 8 patients and about eight healthy donors, whereas naive and central memory subsets came from all 30 or so donors. On the study overall, not on this receptor specifically: Shorter templates might have been favored by PCR, but patient and control samples were amplified and corrected together, so both groups would have been affected equally by any skew. Only small numbers of individuals were included in the HLA sub-analyses, which left unresolved whether HLA type had any influence on TCRB rearrangement. Naive, central memory and regulatory TCRB repertoires appeared more similar among patients than among healthy donors. Type 1 diabetes patients showed a moderate but significant shortening of TCRB CDR3 length in all four CD4+ subsets. Fewer insertions and more nucleotide deletions at VDJ recombination sites were observed in patients with type 1 diabetes, implying thymic rearrangement abnormalities. Because cDNA rather than genomic DNA was sequenced, highly expressing activated cells could have been over-represented, although no difference in activation and CD3 levels was found between groups.

V is cut back by 3 bases and J by 8 bases, with 11 bases in the junction unmatched. CDR1 and CDR2 were assigned from the germline V gene as MDHEN and SYDVKM. From the cysteine through the phenylalanine, the CDR3 covers 16 amino acids. CDR3 DNA is the only sequence kept; it has 48 bases, read in frame from the first base. From each donor, a single peripheral blood sample of roughly 0.11 L on average was drawn into heparinised tubes. A BD FACSAria II was used to sort naive, central memory, regulatory and stem cell-like memory CD4+ T cells with a panel that included CD45RO, CCR7, CD25, CD127, CD95 and CD27. Purity was above 95% for every sorted population. PBMCs were isolated immediately by Lymphoprep density gradient centrifugation and stained directly without culture. Samples were stained and sorted in pairs, with one healthy donor and one patient per experiment, so that batch effects were minimized.

The entire isolated RNA was reverse transcribed using the High Capacity cDNA Reverse Transcription Kit, and thus expressed TCRB transcripts were sequenced. Deep immunoSEQ sequencing was performed on naive, central memory and regulatory T cell samples, with an average of approximately 3.9 million total reads per sample. After sorted cells were lysed in RLT buffer, RNA was extracted with DNase-treated RNeasy Micro or Mini kits, with the choice depending on cell number. To prevent cross-contamination, each cell subset was processed individually, whereas patient and healthy donor samples were processed jointly. TCRB sequences were amplified from cDNA with the immunoSEQ multiplex PCR, producing 87-bp fragments spanning the CDR3 region. Sequencing of the amplicons was performed on the Illumina HiSeq platform. Concerning the study's data processing: PCR bias was computationally corrected using synthetic template baselines, reads within Hamming distance 2 were collapsed, and singletons that could not be merged were discarded. By aligning reads against IMGT, V, D and J genes, CDR3 length, and insertions or deletions at six rearrangement sites were assigned. Within each subset, clonotype counts were normalized to sorted cell number, and only after that were true diversity and Gini coefficients computed with the tcR R package. The overlap coefficient, calculated on TCRB nucleotide sequences, was used to measure repertoire sharing. As stored in TCRdb, this immuneACCESS dataset retains in-frame rearrangements with V and J assigned. A fraction of the clones does not appear; measured against another copy, unresolved V genes explain less than half of the discrepancy, and the remainder lacks a known reason. V and J calls and clone size are as listed in that table; D and trimming were resolved from the DNA. In all, the sample holds 300,000 to 450,000 clones, and around a tenth of those were seen once. The ten largest clones represent about 0.64% of the sample.

Sequenced sample: central memory CD4+ T cells from blood. Recombination joined TRBV28 with TRBJ2-7; a stretch of 12 junction bases matches TRBD1. This clonotype was sampled from a man aged 25-40 years with type 1 diabetes. In nucleotide form, the sequence is TGTGCCAGCAGTTTTTGGTCCGGGACAGGGGGCTCACAGCAGTACTTC. This yields the protein CASSFWSGTGGSQQYF.